Only a few counts were recorded for the clone carrying this TCR beta chain. Its antigen is not known. The germline V gene encodes CDR1 MNHEY and CDR2 SVGAGI. The CDR3 covers 13 residues. The V segment lost 6 bases and the J segment 9 bases; nucleotides outside the gene matches: 9. The data were taken from a study of beta chain features in type 1 diabetes. Study-wide background: Over all samples combined, some 99,000,000 sorted cells were examined.

Expressed TCRB transcripts were sequenced after all isolated RNA was converted to cDNA. Sequencing was performed with immunoSEQ multiplex PCR; in TCRdb, only in-frame clones are kept and a portion is missing. The repertoire has about 360,000 clones, roughly 12% of them found once; the top ten carry roughly 0.0097%. Regarding the study as a whole: Type 1 diabetes patients showed a moderate but significant shortening of TCRB CDR3s in all four CD4+ subsets. Whether TCRB rearrangement is influenced by HLA type went unresolved here.

The chain carries TRBV6-5 and TRBJ2-7; 9 bases are shared with TRBD1. The sample comprised naive CD4+ T cells from blood. This receptor was identified in a woman aged 18-30 years with type 1 diabetes. Here the CDR3 reads CASRRLDRGTQYF. CDR3 sequence (DNA): TGTGCCAGCAGACGCCTGGACAGGGGAACGCAGTACTTC.